The entry that follows covers one T cell receptor beta chain sequence. Which antigen it targets is not known. There are no base qualities to consult, and no much larger clone falls within one base. Sequences DFQATT (CDR1) and SNEGSKA (CDR2) are obtained from the germline V gene (reference sequence). From its cysteine to its phenylalanine, the CDR3 spans 14 amino acids. The retained sequence is limited to the CDR3, 42 bases, with the frame set at the first base. The junction shows trimming of 6 bases on V and 2 bases on J, and the gene matches do not reach 6 bases of it. Sample treatment or condition, as interpreted from the label and publication: approximately nine-day PBMC culture with coronavirus spike peptide pools or control peptides (ViraFEST assay). To expand antigen-specific T cells with peptide pools and then pick out the expanded clonotypes through TCR sequencing, the study relied on the ViraFEST assay. The convalescent patients' positive SARS-CoV-2 PCR tests fell between March and December 2020, which was before the Alpha, Beta and Delta variants emerged in the United States. PBMCs were cultured at approximately 2.1 million per well in IMDM supplemented with roughly 5% human AB serum and approximately 10 IU/ml IL-2, with roughly 10 ug/ml peptide pools added. On days 3 and 7, half of the culture medium was replaced with fresh IL-2-containing medium. After nine to eleven days of culture, CD4+ T cells were isolated by negative selection with the EasySep CD4+ T cell isolation kit. Ficoll-Paque Plus gradient centrifugation was used to isolate PBMCs from whole blood, and the isolated PBMCs were then either used fresh or cryopreserved at -140C. Triplicate wells were generally used for each culture condition.

This specimen belongs to a study of vaccination and CD4 T cells after COVID-19 (dated by TCRdb to about 2022). Notes on the research overall: SARS-CoV-2 positivity had been established in the convalescent patients by nasal swab PCR, and mild disease was recorded in several of these patients and severe disease in one. In control cultures, a CEFX viral epitope pool was used as positive control, an HIV-1 Nef peptide pool was used as negative control, or no peptide was added. Post-vaccine blood samples were obtained a median of about 70 days after the second vaccine dose, with a range of roughly 14 to 241 days. The cultures were stimulated with overlapping spike peptide pools from SARS-CoV-2 and from the common cold coronaviruses HCoV-NL63, HCoV-OC43 and HCoV-229E. The convalescent cohort comprised six males and four females, including two Hispanic individuals, seven Caucasians, two Asians and one multiracial person. Participants received two doses of either the Pfizer-BioNTech BNT162b2 vaccine (n=8) or the Moderna mRNA-1273 vaccine (n=2). In around 9 COVID-19 convalescent patients and a few infection-naive healthy vaccine recipients, researchers compared the spike-specific CD4+ TCR repertoire from before mRNA vaccination with the repertoire from after. Post-COVID blood samples from convalescent patients were collected a median of roughly 100 days after diagnosis, with a range of roughly 35 to 170 days.

The paper's findings and limits, for the study overall: Of the vaccine-specific clones in convalescent patients, 304 of 307, or nearly all, reacted only to SARS-CoV-2 spike and did not cross-react with common cold coronaviruses. The study included relatively few convalescent patients and did not analyze early timepoints after natural infection. The median number of SARS-CoV-2-reactive clonotypes rose from under 25 after infection to roughly 38 after vaccination, but the change was not significant. Among the post-vaccine SARS-CoV-2-reactive clones in convalescent patients, a median around 85% showed up only after vaccination, which suggests vaccine-specific priming.

The library was built by means of PCR. At the Johns Hopkins FTIC core, DNA from the cultured CD4+ T cells underwent TCR sequencing with the Oncomine TCR Beta short-read assay. Genomic DNA was extracted from the cultured CD4+ T cells with the QIAamp micro DNA kit. The Oncomine TCR Beta libraries from cultured CD4+ T cells were pooled using unique dual indexes and then sequenced on an Illumina iSeq 100. In the authors' own workflow: Non-productive sequences were removed, and CDR3s that did not start with C, did not end with F or W, or were shorter than 7 amino acids were discarded. Antigen-specific clonotypes were identified with the MANAFEST web application by comparing peptide-stimulated wells with reference and other culture wells. Positive clones required FDR below 0.05, an odds ratio above 5, and productive frequency above 0.1% in at least two of three replicate wells. Cross-reactive clonotypes were defined as significantly expanded in both SARS-CoV-2 spike wells and at least one common cold coronavirus spike condition. Similarity between CDR3 sequences was evaluated in R version 3.6.1 using Levenshtein distances (stringdist) and unrooted phylogenetic trees (ape). TCRdb trimmed the raw reads at Q25, called clones with MiXCR and kept productive beta chains. Each entry merges the rows of one CDR3 protein and shows their most common DNA and genes. The V and J calls here are based on TCRdb, not the publication. The sample table contains a few thousand distinct CDR3 sequences; only one count was recorded for around 80% of them. 18% of the sample is in the top ten clones.

Sample: CD4+ T cells from blood, cultured in vitro. The rearrangement joined TRBV20-1 to TRBJ2-2, with TRBD1 identical over 7 junction bases. The clonotype was recovered from a human donor who had recovered from COVID-19. The CDR3: CSAYRGINTGELFF. Read as DNA, the sequence is TGCAGTGCATACAGGGGTATTAACACCGGGGAGCTGTTTTTT.